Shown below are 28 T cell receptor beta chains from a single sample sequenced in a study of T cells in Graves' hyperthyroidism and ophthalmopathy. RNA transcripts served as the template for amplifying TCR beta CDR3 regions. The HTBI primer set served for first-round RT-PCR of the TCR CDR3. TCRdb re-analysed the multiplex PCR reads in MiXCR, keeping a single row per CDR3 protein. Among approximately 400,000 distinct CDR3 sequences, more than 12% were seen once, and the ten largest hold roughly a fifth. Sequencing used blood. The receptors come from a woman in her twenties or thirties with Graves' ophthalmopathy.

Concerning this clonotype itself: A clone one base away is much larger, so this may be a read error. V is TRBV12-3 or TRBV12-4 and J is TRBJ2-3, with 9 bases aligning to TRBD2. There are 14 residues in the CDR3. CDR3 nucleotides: TGTGCCAGCAGTTTTAGCGGGGGCGCAGATACGCGGTATTTT. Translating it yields CASSFSGGADTRYF.

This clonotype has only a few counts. CDR3 sequence (DNA): TGCAGTGCTAGGGGCAGGAACAATCAGCCCCAGCATTTT. The encoded protein is CSARGRNNQPQHF. The rearrangement joins TRBV20-1 to TRBJ1-5, with unresolved D. Trimming pared 3 bases from V and 3 bases from J, leaving 9 bases between. Germline CDR1 DFQATT, CDR2 SNEGSKA (reference sequence). This CDR3 region has 13 residues.

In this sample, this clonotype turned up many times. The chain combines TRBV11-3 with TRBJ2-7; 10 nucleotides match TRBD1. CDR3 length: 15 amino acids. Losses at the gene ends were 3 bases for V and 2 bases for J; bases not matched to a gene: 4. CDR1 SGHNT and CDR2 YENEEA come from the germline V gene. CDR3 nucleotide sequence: TGTGCCAGCAGCTTTGGGACAGGGGCAGCCTACGAGCAGTACTTC. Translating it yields CASSFGTGAAYEQYF.

The CDR3 sequence: CSARSETGGSRNQPQHF. The DNA for the CDR3 is TGCAGTGCTAGATCGGAGACAGGGGGCTCACGGAATCAGCCCCAGCATTTT. The V gene is TRBV20-1, the J gene TRBJ1-5; 10 bases fit TRBD1. The germline gives CDR1 DFQATT, CDR2 SNEGSKA (reference sequence). V shed 2 bases, J shed 4 bases, and the junction held 11 bases outside the gene matches. The CDR3 covers 17 residues.

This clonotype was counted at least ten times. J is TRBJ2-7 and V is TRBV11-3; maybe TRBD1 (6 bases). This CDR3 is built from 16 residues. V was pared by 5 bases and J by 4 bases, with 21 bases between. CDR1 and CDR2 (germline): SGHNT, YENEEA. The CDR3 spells CASSPRGTLSKYEQYF. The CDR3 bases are TGTGCCAGCAGCCCCAGGGGCACTCTTTCGAAGTACGAGCAGTACTTC. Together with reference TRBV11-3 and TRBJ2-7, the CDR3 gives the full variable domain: EAGVVQSPRYKIIEKKQPVAFWCNPISGHNTLYWYLQNLGQGPELLIRYENEEAVDDSQLPKDRFSAERLKGVDSTLKIQPAELGDSAVYLCASSPRGTLSKYEQYFGPGTRLTVT.

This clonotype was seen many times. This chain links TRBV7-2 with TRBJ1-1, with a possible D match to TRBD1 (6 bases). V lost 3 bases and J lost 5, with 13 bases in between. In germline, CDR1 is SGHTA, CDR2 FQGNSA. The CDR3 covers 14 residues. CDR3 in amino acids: CASSFRGPFTEAFF. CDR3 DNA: TGTGCCAGCAGCTTTCGGGGGCCCTTTACTGAAGCTTTCTTT.

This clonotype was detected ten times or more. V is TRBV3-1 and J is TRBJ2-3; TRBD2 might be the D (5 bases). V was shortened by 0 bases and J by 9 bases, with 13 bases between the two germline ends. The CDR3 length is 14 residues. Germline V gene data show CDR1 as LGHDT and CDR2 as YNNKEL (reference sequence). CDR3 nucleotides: TGTGCCAGCAGCCAAGATACTTTCGGGGTCACGCAGTATTTT. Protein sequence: CASSQDTFGVTQYF.

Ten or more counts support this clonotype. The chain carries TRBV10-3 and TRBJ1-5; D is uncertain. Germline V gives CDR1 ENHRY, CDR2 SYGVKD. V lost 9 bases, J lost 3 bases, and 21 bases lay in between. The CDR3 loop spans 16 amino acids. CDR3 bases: TGTGCCATTTCCCCAGGAAGGGAATTTTCCAATCAGCCCCAGCATTTT. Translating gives CAISPGREFSNQPQHF.

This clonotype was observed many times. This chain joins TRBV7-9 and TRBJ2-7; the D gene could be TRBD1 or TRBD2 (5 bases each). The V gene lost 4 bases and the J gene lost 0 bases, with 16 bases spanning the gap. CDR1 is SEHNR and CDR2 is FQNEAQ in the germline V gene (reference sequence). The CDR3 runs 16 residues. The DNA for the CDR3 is TGTGCCAGCAGCTCACCCGGGACGGGGAGCTCCTACGAGCAGTACTTC. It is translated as CASSSPGTGSSYEQYF.

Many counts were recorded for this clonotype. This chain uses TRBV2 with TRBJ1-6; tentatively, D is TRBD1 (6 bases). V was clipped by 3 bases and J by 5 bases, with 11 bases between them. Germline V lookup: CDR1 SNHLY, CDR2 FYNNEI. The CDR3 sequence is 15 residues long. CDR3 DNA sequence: TGTGCCAGCAGTGAGCACAGGGAGAATAATTCACCCCTCCACTTT. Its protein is CASSEHRENNSPLHF.

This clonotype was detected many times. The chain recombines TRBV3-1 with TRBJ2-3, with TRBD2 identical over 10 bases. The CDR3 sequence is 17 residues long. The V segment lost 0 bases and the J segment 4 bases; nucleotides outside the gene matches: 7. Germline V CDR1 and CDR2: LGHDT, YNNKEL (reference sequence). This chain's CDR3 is CASSQDRRLAGADTQYF. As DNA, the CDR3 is TGTGCCAGCAGCCAAGATCGGAGGCTAGCGGGGGCAGATACGCAGTATTTT.

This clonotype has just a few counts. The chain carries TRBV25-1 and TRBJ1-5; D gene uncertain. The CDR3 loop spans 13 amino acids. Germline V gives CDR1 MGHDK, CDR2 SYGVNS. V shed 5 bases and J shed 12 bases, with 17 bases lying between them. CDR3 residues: CASSSSWNNLQHF. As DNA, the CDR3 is TGTGCCAGCAGTTCCTCCTGGAATAACCTCCAGCATTTT.

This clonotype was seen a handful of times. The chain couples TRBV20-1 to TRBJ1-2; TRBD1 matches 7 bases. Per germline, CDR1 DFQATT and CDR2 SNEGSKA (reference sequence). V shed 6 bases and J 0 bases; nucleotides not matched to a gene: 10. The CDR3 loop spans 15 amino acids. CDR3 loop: CSAKTGRRTNYGYTF. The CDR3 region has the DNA TGCAGTGCCAAGACAGGGCGCCGAACTAACTATGGCTACACCTTC.

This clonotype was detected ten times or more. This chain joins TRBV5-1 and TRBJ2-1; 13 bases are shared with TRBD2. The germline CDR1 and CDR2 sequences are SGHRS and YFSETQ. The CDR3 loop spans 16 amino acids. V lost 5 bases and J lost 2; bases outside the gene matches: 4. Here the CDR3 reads CASRRTSGGTYNEQFF. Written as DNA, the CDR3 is TGCGCCAGCAGGCGGACTAGCGGGGGTACCTACAATGAGCAGTTCTTC.

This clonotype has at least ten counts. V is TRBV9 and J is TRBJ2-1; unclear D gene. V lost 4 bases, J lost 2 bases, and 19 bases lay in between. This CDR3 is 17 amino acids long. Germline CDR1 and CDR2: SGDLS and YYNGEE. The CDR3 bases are TGTGCCAGCAGCCGGAAGGGTCCAACAACGCCCTACAATGAGCAGTTCTTC. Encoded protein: CASSRKGPTTPYNEQFF.

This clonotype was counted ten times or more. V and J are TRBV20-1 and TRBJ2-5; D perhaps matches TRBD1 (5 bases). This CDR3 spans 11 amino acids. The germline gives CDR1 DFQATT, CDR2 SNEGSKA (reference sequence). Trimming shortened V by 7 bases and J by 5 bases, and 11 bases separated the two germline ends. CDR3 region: CSVKGWETQYF. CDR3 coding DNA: TGCAGTGTCAAGGGGTGGGAGACCCAGTACTTC.

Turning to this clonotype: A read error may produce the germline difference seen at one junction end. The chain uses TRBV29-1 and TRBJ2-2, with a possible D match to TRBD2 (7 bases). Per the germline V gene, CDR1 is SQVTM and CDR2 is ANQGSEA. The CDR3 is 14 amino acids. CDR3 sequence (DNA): TGCAGCGTTGAGCCGTGGGGGGGCACCGGGGAGATGTTTTTT. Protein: CSVEPWGGTGEMFF.

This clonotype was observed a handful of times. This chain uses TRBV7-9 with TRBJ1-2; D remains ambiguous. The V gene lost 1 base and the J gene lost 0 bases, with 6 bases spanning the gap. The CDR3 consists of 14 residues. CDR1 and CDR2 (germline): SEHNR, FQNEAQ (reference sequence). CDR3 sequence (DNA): TGTGCCAGCAGCTTAGGGGCGTCTAACTATGGCTACACCTTC. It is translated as CASSLGASNYGYTF.

The CDR3 is CASSPTGLAGGPPDTQYF. As DNA, the CDR3 is TGTGCCAGCAGCCCAACCGGACTAGCGGGGGGACCCCCAGATACGCAGTATTTT. The genes are TRBV7-6 and TRBJ2-3; 14 bases fit TRBD2. Trimming took 5 bases from V and 4 from J; bases not matched to a gene: 11. CDR3 length: 18 amino acids. Germline CDR1 and CDR2: SGHVS and FNYEAQ.

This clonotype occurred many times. CDR3 residues: CASSFAMAGGGYTF. In DNA form, the CDR3 reads TGTGCCAGCAGCTTTGCGATGGCAGGAGGTGGCTACACCTTC. V gene TRBV7-2 combines with J gene TRBJ1-2; D remains ambiguous. This CDR3 is 14 amino acids long. V was clipped by 3 bases and J by 7 bases, with 15 bases between them. Germline V gene sequence: CDR1 SGHTA, CDR2 FQGNSA.

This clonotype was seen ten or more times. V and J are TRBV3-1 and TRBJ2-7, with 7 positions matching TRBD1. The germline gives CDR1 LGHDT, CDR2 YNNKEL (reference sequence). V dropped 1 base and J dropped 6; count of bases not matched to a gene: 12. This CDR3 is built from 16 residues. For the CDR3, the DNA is TGTGCCAGCAGCCAAGTCCCCAGGGGGAACTTGAGCGAGCAGTACTTC. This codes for CASSQVPRGNLSEQYF.

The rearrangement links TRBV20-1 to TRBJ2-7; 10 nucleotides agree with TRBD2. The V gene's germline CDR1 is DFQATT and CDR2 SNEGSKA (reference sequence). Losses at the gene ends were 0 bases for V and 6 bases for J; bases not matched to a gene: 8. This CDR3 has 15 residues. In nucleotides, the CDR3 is TGCAGTGCTAGAGACCCCAGCGGGGGGGCCATCGAGCAGTACTTC. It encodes CSARDPSGGAIEQYF.

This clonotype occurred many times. For the CDR3, the DNA is TGCGCCAGCAGCAACGACAGGACCTACGAGCAGTACTTC. Translated: CASSNDRTYEQYF. This chain links TRBV5-1 with TRBJ2-7; maybe TRBD1 (6 bases). Trimming removed 4 bases at V and 2 bases at J, with 10 bases between. Germline CDR1 and CDR2: SGHRS and YFSETQ. The CDR3 contains 13 residues.

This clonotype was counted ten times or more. The CDR3: CASSLVLAGGYNEQFF. The CDR3 DNA follows: TGTGCCAGCAGCTTGGTACTAGCGGGGGGTTACAATGAGCAGTTCTTC. The chain couples TRBV7-8 to TRBJ2-1; 12 nucleotides match TRBD2. This CDR3 region has 16 residues. Losses at the gene ends were 3 bases for V and 4 bases for J; bases not matched to a gene: 4. Germline loops: CDR1 SGHVS, CDR2 FQNEAQ. Full variable domain (rest looked up from reference TRBV7-8 and TRBJ2-1): GAGVSQSPRYKVAKRGQDVALRCDPISGHVSLFWYQQALGQGPEFLTYFQNEAQLDKSGLPSDRFFAERPEGSVSTLKIQRTQQEDSAVYLCASSLVLAGGYNEQFFGPGTRLTVL.

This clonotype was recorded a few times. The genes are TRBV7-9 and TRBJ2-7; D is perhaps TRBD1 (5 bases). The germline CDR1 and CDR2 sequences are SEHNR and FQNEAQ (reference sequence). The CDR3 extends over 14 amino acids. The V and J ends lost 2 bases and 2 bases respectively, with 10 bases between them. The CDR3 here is CASSLTQAPYEQYF. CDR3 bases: TGTGCCAGCAGCTTAACACAGGCCCCCTACGAGCAGTACTTC.

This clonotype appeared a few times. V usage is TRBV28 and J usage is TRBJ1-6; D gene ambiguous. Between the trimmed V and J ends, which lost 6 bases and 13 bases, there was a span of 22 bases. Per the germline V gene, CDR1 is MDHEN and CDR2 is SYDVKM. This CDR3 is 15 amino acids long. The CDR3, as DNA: TGTGCCAGCAGCCCACGATTGACGACCCCTGGGCCCCTCCACTTT. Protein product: CASSPRLTTPGPLHF.

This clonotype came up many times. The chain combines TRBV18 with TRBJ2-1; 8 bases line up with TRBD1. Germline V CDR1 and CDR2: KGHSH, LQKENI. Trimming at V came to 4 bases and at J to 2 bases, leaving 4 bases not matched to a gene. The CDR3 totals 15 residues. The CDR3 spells CASSRGGQAYNEQFF. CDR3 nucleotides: TGTGCCAGCTCACGTGGGGGACAGGCCTACAATGAGCAGTTCTTC.

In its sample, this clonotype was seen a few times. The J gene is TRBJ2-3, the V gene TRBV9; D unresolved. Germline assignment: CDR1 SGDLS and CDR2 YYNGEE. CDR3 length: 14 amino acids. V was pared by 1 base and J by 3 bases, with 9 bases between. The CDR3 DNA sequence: TGTGCCAGCAGCGTACAACCCGAGACAGATACGCAGTATTTT. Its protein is CASSVQPETDTQYF.